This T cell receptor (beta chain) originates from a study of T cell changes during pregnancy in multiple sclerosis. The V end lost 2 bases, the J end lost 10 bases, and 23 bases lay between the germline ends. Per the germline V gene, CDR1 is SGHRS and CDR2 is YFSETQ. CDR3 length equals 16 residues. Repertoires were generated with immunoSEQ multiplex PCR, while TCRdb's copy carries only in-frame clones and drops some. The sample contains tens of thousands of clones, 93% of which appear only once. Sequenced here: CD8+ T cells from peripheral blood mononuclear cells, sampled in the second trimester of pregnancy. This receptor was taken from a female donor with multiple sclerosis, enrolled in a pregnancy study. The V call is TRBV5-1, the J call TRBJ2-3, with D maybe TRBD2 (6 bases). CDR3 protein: CASSLLPGLPDNPQYF. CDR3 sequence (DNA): TGCGCCAGCAGCTTATTGCCGGGACTCCCCGACAACCCGCAGTATTTT.